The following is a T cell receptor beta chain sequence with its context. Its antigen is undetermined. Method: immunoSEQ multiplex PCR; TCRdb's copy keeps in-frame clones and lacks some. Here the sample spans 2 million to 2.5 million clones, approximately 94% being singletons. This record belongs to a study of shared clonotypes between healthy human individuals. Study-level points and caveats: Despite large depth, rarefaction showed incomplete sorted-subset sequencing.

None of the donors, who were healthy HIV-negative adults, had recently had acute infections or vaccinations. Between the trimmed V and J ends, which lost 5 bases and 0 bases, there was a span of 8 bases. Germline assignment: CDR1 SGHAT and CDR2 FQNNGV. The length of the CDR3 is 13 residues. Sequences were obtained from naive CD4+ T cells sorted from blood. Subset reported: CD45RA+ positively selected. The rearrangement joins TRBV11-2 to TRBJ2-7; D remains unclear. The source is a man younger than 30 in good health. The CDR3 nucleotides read TGTGCCAGCAGCCCTGCCGCCTCCTACGAGCAGTACTTC. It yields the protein CASSPAASYEQYF.